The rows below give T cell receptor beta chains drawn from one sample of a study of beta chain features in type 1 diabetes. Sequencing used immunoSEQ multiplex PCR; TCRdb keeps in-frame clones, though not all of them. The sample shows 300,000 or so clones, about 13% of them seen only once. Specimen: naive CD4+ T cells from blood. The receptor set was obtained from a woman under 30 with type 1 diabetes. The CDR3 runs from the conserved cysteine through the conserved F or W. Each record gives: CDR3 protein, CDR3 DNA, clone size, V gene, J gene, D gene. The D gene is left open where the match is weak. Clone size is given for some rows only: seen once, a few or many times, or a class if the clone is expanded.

CASSARYSGTNTGELFF	TGTGCCAGCAGCGCCCGATATAGCGGGACGAACACCGGGGAGCTGTTTTTT	few	TRBV9	TRBJ2-2	TRBD2
CSAAGGTEAFF	TGCAGTGCCGCAGGGGGCACTGAAGCTTTCTTT	-	TRBV20-1	TRBJ1-1	TRBD1
CASRGVDGNTEAFF	TGCGCCAGCAGAGGAGTTGATGGTAACACTGAAGCTTTCTTT	-	TRBV5-1	TRBJ1-1	-
CASRSIAGASEQFF	TGTGCCAGTAGGTCAATAGCGGGAGCTAGTGAGCAGTTCTTC	few	TRBV19	TRBJ2-1	TRBD2
CASSLGTSGRVDTQYF	TGTGCCAGCAGCTTAGGGACTAGCGGGAGAGTAGATACGCAGTATTTT	-	TRBV7-2	TRBJ2-3	TRBD2
CAWKRSRGQGQDGYTF	TGTGCCTGGAAACGTAGTCGGGGACAGGGCCAAGATGGCTACACCTTC	few	TRBV30	TRBJ1-2	TRBD1
CASSLVRGRNYKETQYF	TGTGCCAGCAGCTTAGTCAGGGGGCGGAATTATAAGGAGACCCAGTACTTC	-	TRBV7-9	TRBJ2-5	TRBD1
CASSLEPIGTQYF	TGCGCCAGCAGCTTGGAACCCATCGGTACGCAGTATTTT	-	TRBV5-1	TRBJ2-3	-
CASSPPSVYEQYF	TGTGCCAGCTCACCACCTTCAGTCTACGAGCAGTACTTC	few	TRBV18	TRBJ2-7	-
CASSLGSSGRGDEQFF	TGTGCCAGCAGCTTAGGGTCTAGCGGGAGAGGTGATGAGCAGTTCTTC	few	TRBV7-2	TRBJ2-1	TRBD2
CASSISGEDTQYF	TGTGCCAGTAGTATATCGGGGGAAGATACGCAGTATTTT	-	TRBV19	TRBJ2-3	-
CASSLARFDEQFF	TGTGCCAGCAGCTTGGCCCGGTTCGATGAGCAGTTCTTC	few	TRBV5-4	TRBJ2-1	-
CASSLGGTVPSEQYF	TGTGCCAGCAGCTTGGGGGGGACAGTCCCCTCCGAGCAGTACTTC	few	TRBV5-4	TRBJ2-7	TRBD1
CASSSRGVSSGANVLTF	TGTGCCAGCAGCTCCCGCGGGGTGAGCTCTGGGGCCAACGTCCTGACTTTC	-	TRBV7-9	TRBJ2-6	-
CATSPERELETQYF	TGTGCCACCTCGCCCGAGCGGGAGTTAGAGACCCAGTACTTC	few	TRBV2	TRBJ2-5	TRBD2
CASSVDRALGGFEQFF	TGTGCCAGCAGCGTCGACAGGGCCTTAGGGGGTTTTGAGCAGTTCTTC	-	TRBV9	TRBJ2-1	TRBD1
CASSDPQGFAYEQYF	TGTGCCAGCAGTGACCCTCAGGGGTTCGCCTACGAGCAGTACTTC	few	TRBV28	TRBJ2-7	-
CASSPLSTGSQHF	TGTGCCAGTAGTCCCCTATCCACAGGGAGCCAGCATTTT	few	TRBV19	TRBJ1-5	-
CASSLVPAGSNNEQFF	TGTGCCAGCAGCTTAGTCCCAGCGGGGAGCAACAATGAGCAGTTCTTC	few	TRBV7-2	TRBJ2-1	TRBD2
CSVEGQGGRGYTF	TGCAGCGTTGAAGGACAGGGGGGACGTGGCTACACCTTC	few	TRBV29-1	TRBJ1-2	TRBD1
CASSIDPRSSGSHEQFF	TGTGCCAGTAGTATTGACCCTCGCTCTAGCGGGAGCCATGAGCAGTTCTTC	few	TRBV19	TRBJ2-1	TRBD2
CASSQDRGRASGSTDTQYF	TGCGCCAGCAGCCAAGATCGAGGCAGGGCTAGCGGGAGCACAGATACGCAGTATTTT	few	TRBV4-3	TRBJ2-3	TRBD2
CASSQAGRGYTF	TGTGCCAGCAGCCAAGCGGGTCGGGGCTACACCTTC	few	TRBV16	TRBJ1-2	-
CASSVEGTSGRMRDTQYF	TGTGCCAGCAGCGTAGAAGGGACTAGCGGGAGAATGCGAGATACGCAGTATTTT	-	TRBV9	TRBJ2-3	TRBD2
CASSRRLGEKHF	TGTGCCAGCAGCCGTAGGTTAGGGGAAAAGCATTTT	-	TRBV28	TRBJ1-5	-
CAWSSDTSSYEQYF	TGTGCCTGGAGTTCCGACACGAGCTCCTACGAGCAGTACTTC	few	TRBV30	TRBJ2-7	-
CASSQEPGQIYGYTF	TGCGCCAGCAGCCAAGAGCCCGGACAAATCTATGGCTACACCTTC	-	TRBV4-3	TRBJ1-2	-
CASSPDRGWTEAFF	TGTGCCAGCAGCCCCGACAGGGGATGGACTGAAGCTTTCTTT	-	TRBV5-6	TRBJ1-1	TRBD1
CASSPAGLAGETQYF	TGTGCCAGCTCACCCGCGGGACTAGCGGGAGAGACCCAGTACTTC	few	TRBV18	TRBJ2-5	TRBD2
CASSDSQAASSNEQFF	TGTGCCAGCAGTGACTCTCAAGCGGCCTCAAGCAATGAGCAGTTCTTC	-	TRBV27	TRBJ2-1	-
CAITRTLGGVTDTQYF	TGTGCCATCACTAGGACCCTTGGCGGGGTTACAGATACGCAGTATTTT	few	TRBV10-3	TRBJ2-3	-
CASSSPVAPSSYEQYF	TGTGCCAGCAGTTCCCCCGTAGCTCCGAGCTCCTACGAGCAGTACTTC	-	TRBV28	TRBJ2-7	-
CASSQDLGTSGFNEQFF	TGTGCCAGCAGCCAAGATCTCGGGACTAGCGGGTTCAATGAGCAGTTCTTC	-	TRBV14	TRBJ2-1	TRBD2
CASSLGGTGEAFF	TGCGCCAGCAGCTTGGGGGGGACAGGGGAAGCTTTCTTT	-	TRBV5-1	TRBJ1-1	TRBD1
CASSYISGGFYGYTF	TGTGCCAGCAGTTACATTTCAGGAGGATTCTATGGCTACACCTTC	-	TRBV6-5	TRBJ1-2	-
CASSLGQIQETQYF	TGTGCCAGCAGCTTAGGACAGATCCAAGAGACCCAGTACTTC	few	TRBV5-6	TRBJ2-5	-
CASSLSIQGLLYNEQFF	TGTGCCAGCAGTTTATCCATCCAGGGTTTGTTGTACAATGAGCAGTTCTTC	few	TRBV27	TRBJ2-1	-
CASSSGHRNTEAFF	TGTGCCAGCAGCTCGGGACACAGGAACACTGAAGCTTTCTTT	few	TRBV11-1	TRBJ1-1	-
CASSLAVGAGGTDTQYF	TGTGCCAGCAGCTTGGCCGTGGGAGCGGGAGGCACAGATACGCAGTATTTT	-	TRBV5-8	TRBJ2-3	TRBD2
CASSRRTGDYGYTF	TGTGCCAGCAGCCGAAGGACAGGCGACTATGGCTACACCTTC	-	TRBV5-6	TRBJ1-2	TRBD1
CASTGTAETEAFF	TGCGCCAGCACCGGGACAGCCGAAACTGAAGCTTTCTTT	few	TRBV10-2	TRBJ1-1	TRBD1
CASSAGLAGGVETQYF	TGTGCCAGCAGCGCCGGACTAGCGGGAGGGGTAGAGACCCAGTACTTC	-	TRBV9	TRBJ2-5	TRBD2
CAWRGPGQRLSDYGYTF	TGTGCCTGGAGGGGCCCGGGACAGAGGCTTTCTGACTATGGCTACACCTTC	-	TRBV30	TRBJ1-2	TRBD1
CASSDVEGFQPQHF	TGTGCCAGCAGTGACGTGGAGGGCTTTCAGCCCCAGCATTTT	few	TRBV6-6	TRBJ1-5	-
CASSYGVWETQYF	TGTGCCAGCAGCTACGGGGTCTGGGAGACCCAGTACTTC	-	TRBV7-2	TRBJ2-5	-